One sample yielded the 25 T cell receptor beta chains listed below, sequenced in a study of glioma-infiltrating T cells after dendritic cell vaccination. Here immunoSEQ multiplex PCR was the method, and the copy in TCRdb shows in-frame clones only, minus some. The repertoire consists of around 96,000 clones, with approximately 80% occurring once and the leading ten covering less than 7%. This specimen consisted of blood, obtained before dendritic cell vaccination. The source is a human donor with glioblastoma.

This clone was seen only a few times. The chain joins TRBV21-1 to TRBJ2-1; the DNA was not compared with TRBD1, the D call given in the table. TRBV21-1 is assigned pseudogene status. This CDR3 has 16 amino acids. For the CDR3, the DNA is TGTGCCAGCAGCAAAGTAGTAGGGGACAGGTCCAATGAGCAGTTCTTC. This sequence encodes CASSKVVGDRSNEQFF.

This clone showed up just once. The chain joins TRBV6-5 to TRBJ1-2; TRBD1 agrees at 9 bases. V was pared by 6 bases and J by 8 bases, with 7 bases of the junction left unmatched. CDR1 and CDR2 (germline): MNHEY, SVGAGI. This CDR3 region has 13 residues. The chain's CDR3 is CASRGQGARGYTF. The CDR3 nucleotides are TGTGCCAGCAGGGGACAGGGAGCCAGGGGCTACACCTTC.

V gene TRBV6-1 combines with J gene TRBJ2-2, with 12 bases lining up with TRBD2. Germline V gives CDR1 MNHNS, CDR2 SASEGT. V lost 6 bases and J lost 4; bases outside the gene matches: 3. The CDR3 sequence is 15 residues long. As DNA, the CDR3 is TGTGCCAGCAGGCCGACTAGCGGGGGCACCGGGGAGCTGTTTTTT. Translation: CASRPTSGGTGELFF.

The gene calls are TRBV5-1 and TRBJ1-1; perhaps TRBD1 as D (5 bases). The CDR3 is 16 amino acids. The germline V and J ends were trimmed by 0 bases and 0 bases, with 12 bases remaining between them. Germline V gene sequence: CDR1 SGHRS, CDR2 YFSETQ. The CDR3 DNA follows: TGCGCCAGCAGCTTGGCCCCCTCGGGGGTGAACACTGAAGCTTTCTTT. Residues: CASSLAPSGVNTEAFF.

This chain uses TRBV5-4 with TRBJ1-2; D not resolved. There are 13 residues in the CDR3. The ends were cut back, 2 bases at V and 3 bases at J, with 8 bases in the middle. Germline V lookup: CDR1 SGHNT, CDR2 YYREEE (reference sequence). CDR3 loop: CASSLSLYYGYTF. The CDR3 region has the DNA TGTGCCAGCAGCTTATCCCTTTACTATGGCTACACCTTC.

The chain couples TRBV28 to TRBJ2-7; D unclear. The length of the CDR3 is 13 residues. Germline V gene sequence: CDR1 MDHEN, CDR2 SYDVKM. Trimming shortened V by 8 bases and J by 2 bases, and 13 bases separated the two germline ends. The CDR3 nucleotides are TGTGCCAGCCGACTTTCTATGGCCTACGAGCAGTACTTC. Its translation: CASRLSMAYEQYF.

The chain uses TRBV29-1 and TRBJ1-1; TRBD1 is a possible D gene (6 bases). The CDR3 runs 15 residues. The ends were cut back, 3 bases at V and 0 bases at J, with 14 bases in the middle. From germline, CDR1 is SQVTM and CDR2 ANQGSEA. The CDR3 DNA is TGCAGCGTTGAGGACAGAGGAAATATGAACACTGAAGCTTTCTTT. It codes for CSVEDRGNMNTEAFF.

This rearrangement joins TRBV5-5 to TRBJ1-2; 7 nucleotides line up with TRBD1. Unmatched junction bases numbered 18, after V lost 4 bases and J lost 6 bases. Germline CDR1 is SGHKS and CDR2 is YYEKEE (reference sequence). The CDR3 spans 17 residues. The CDR3 loop is CASSDYRTGPNVNGYTF. For the CDR3, the DNA is TGTGCCAGCAGCGATTACAGGACAGGTCCTAACGTGAATGGCTACACCTTC.

This clone was counted only a few times. This chain uses TRBV29-1 with TRBJ2-3; D gene ambiguous. Germline CDR1 SQVTM, CDR2 ANQGSEA. The CDR3 length is 10 residues. Trimming left V 4 bases short and J 5 bases short, with 4 bases between. The CDR3 loop is CSVARDTQYF. The CDR3 nucleotides are TGCAGCGTTGCGAGAGATACGCAGTATTTT.

This clone was seen once. The chain employs TRBV7-3 and TRBJ1-2, with D tentatively TRBD1 (5 bases). Germline V gene lookup returns CDR1 SGHTA and CDR2 FQGTGA. This CDR3 contains 15 residues. The V end was cut by 0 bases, the J end by 5 bases, with 13 bases between. For the CDR3, the DNA is TGTGCCAGCAGCTTAACCGCCGGGACTGAGTATGGCTACACCTTC. Amino acid sequence: CASSLTAGTEYGYTF.

V usage is TRBV7-7 and J usage is TRBJ2-6; TRBD2 is a possible D gene (5 bases). V shed 11 bases and J shed 2 bases, with 22 bases lying between them. CDR3 length equals 17 residues. CDR1 is SSHAT and CDR2 is FNYEAQ in the germline V gene (reference sequence). The CDR3 sequence: CAVRGPAFFPGANVLTF. CDR3 sequence (DNA): TGTGCCGTGAGAGGGCCGGCGTTCTTTCCTGGGGCCAACGTCCTGACTTTC.

This clone has only a few counts. One junction end disagrees with the germline gene, perhaps due to a read error. The J gene is TRBJ2-7, the V gene TRBV19; a weak D match, TRBD2 (6 bases). Per germline, CDR1 LNHDA and CDR2 SQIVND (reference sequence). This CDR3 spans 13 amino acids. The CDR3 reads CASSKLASYKQYF. The DNA for the CDR3 is TGTGCCAGTAGTAAACTAGCCTCCTACAAGCAGTACTTC.

The chain recombines TRBV6-5 with TRBJ1-5, with TRBD1 matching over 8 bases. After removal of 4 bases from V and 4 bases from J, the junction contained 3 bases not matched to a gene. The length of the CDR3 is 14 residues. Germline V gene lookup returns CDR1 MNHEY and CDR2 SVGAGI. CDR3 region: CASSSHRGNQPQHF. CDR3 sequence (DNA): TGTGCCAGCAGTTCCCACAGGGGGAATCAGCCCCAGCATTTT.

This clone appeared a few times. The chain recombines TRBV10-3 with TRBJ2-3; TRBD1 might be the D (6 bases). With 11 bases removed from V and 3 bases from J, the gap between germline ends came to 12 bases. Germline V gene data show CDR1 as ENHRY and CDR2 as SYGVKD. The CDR3 totals 12 residues. The CDR3 DNA reads TGTGCCGTGCAGGGGACGACAGATACGCAGTATTTT. This gives the protein CAVQGTTDTQYF.

The chain couples TRBV11-1 to TRBJ1-6; 10 positions match TRBD1. The CDR3 contains 19 residues. The V and J ends lost 1 base and 7 bases, in that order; junction bases with no gene match: 13. The germline V gene has CDR1 SGHAT and CDR2 FQDESV (reference sequence). The CDR3, as DNA: TGTGCCAGCAGCTTAGGGGGGACAGGGGCCCCCTTCGGAAATTCACCCCTCCACTTT. As protein: CASSLGGTGAPFGNSPLHF.

The rearrangement uses TRBV5-8 and TRBJ1-2, with 9 bases lining up with TRBD1. The length of the CDR3 is 14 residues. Per the germline V gene, CDR1 is SGHTS and CDR2 is YDEGEE. With V trimmed by 4 bases and J by 8 bases, 9 bases remained unmatched. CDR3 in DNA: TGTGCCAGCAGCCTGGGACAGGGATTCAGAGGCTACACCTTC. As protein: CASSLGQGFRGYTF.

This clone came up a few times. The rearrangement uses TRBV6-5 and TRBJ1-5; a possible D gene is TRBD1 (6 bases). This CDR3 is built from 15 residues. Trimming shortened V by 2 bases and J by 3 bases, and 11 bases separated the two germline ends. Germline values: CDR1 MNHEY, CDR2 SVGAGI. For the CDR3, the DNA is TGTGCCAGCAGTTACCCACAGGGAACCAATCAGCCCCAGCATTTT. This sequence encodes CASSYPQGTNQPQHF.

CDR3 DNA: TGTGCCAGCAGTTCGACAGGTTTGGGTGGGGCCAACGTCCTGACTTTC. This encodes CASSSTGLGGANVLTF. This rearrangement joins TRBV28 to TRBJ2-6, with a tentative D call TRBD1 (6 bases). Germline lookup yields CDR1 MDHEN and CDR2 SYDVKM. V lost 4 bases to trimming and J lost 3 bases, with 13 bases between them. CDR3 length equals 16 residues.

The chain couples TRBV5-6 to TRBJ1-2; no reliable D call. CDR3 length: 13 amino acids. Looked up from germline, CDR1 is SGHDT and CDR2 is YYEEEE. V was shortened by 4 bases and J by 3 bases, with 10 bases between the two germline ends. This chain's CDR3 is CASSPRLDYGYTF. As DNA, the CDR3 is TGTGCCAGCAGCCCAAGACTAGACTATGGCTACACCTTC.

The chain couples TRBV27 to TRBJ1-1; D is uncertain. Trimming left V 2 bases short and J 0 bases short, with 7 bases between. Germline CDR1 MNHEY, CDR2 SMNVEV (reference sequence). The CDR3 loop spans 14 amino acids. The CDR3 region is CASSLGPMNTEAFF. The CDR3 coding sequence is TGTGCCAGCAGTTTAGGGCCAATGAACACTGAAGCTTTCTTT.

The rearrangement links TRBV5-1 to TRBJ2-5, with 7 bases matching TRBD1. TRBJ2-7 explains the end of the DNA better; the J call may be wrong. This CDR3 region has 14 residues. CDR1 is SGHRS and CDR2 is YFSETQ in the germline V gene. CDR3 in DNA: TGCGCCAGCAGCCCTCGGGACAGTGGAAACGAGCAGTACTTC. Amino acid sequence: CASSPRDSGNEQYF.

This clone turned up a few times. This sequence joins TRBV19 and TRBJ2-7, with D perhaps matching TRBD2 (6 bases). Germline CDR1 LNHDA, CDR2 SQIVND (reference sequence). The CDR3 consists of 14 residues. Trimming took off 3 bases at V and 4 bases at J, with 13 bases between the two ends. The CDR3: CASSIGGSGYEQYF. For the CDR3, the DNA is TGTGCCAGTAGTATTGGTGGGAGCGGGTACGAGCAGTACTTC.

The rearrangement joins TRBV19 to TRBJ1-2; weak D call: TRBD1 (6 bases). V lost 0 bases and J lost 5, with 7 bases in between. The CDR3 has 13 residues. Per the germline V gene, CDR1 is LNHDA and CDR2 is SQIVND (reference sequence). CDR3 DNA sequence: TGTGCCAGTAGTATAGACGGACAGTATGGCTACACCTTC. It translates to CASSIDGQYGYTF.

J is TRBJ2-1 and V is TRBV6-5; TRBD2 agrees at 7 bases. Germline trimming cut 5 bases from V and 0 bases from J; bases unmatched to any gene: 4. Germline loops: CDR1 MNHEY, CDR2 SVGAGI. This CDR3 spans 15 amino acids. The CDR3 is CASSRAGSSYNEQFF. The CDR3 nucleotides are TGTGCCAGCAGTCGAGCGGGAAGCTCCTACAATGAGCAGTTCTTC.

The table lists this clone with a few counts. The chain is built from TRBV9 and TRBJ2-3; maybe TRBD2 (5 bases). The CDR3 runs 14 residues. Germline assignment: CDR1 SGDLS and CDR2 YYNGEE. The germline V and J ends were trimmed by 0 bases and 5 bases, with 10 bases remaining between them. DNA of the CDR3: TGTGCCAGCAGCGTAGGTAGCGTCCAAGATACGCAGTATTTT. The encoded protein is CASSVGSVQDTQYF.